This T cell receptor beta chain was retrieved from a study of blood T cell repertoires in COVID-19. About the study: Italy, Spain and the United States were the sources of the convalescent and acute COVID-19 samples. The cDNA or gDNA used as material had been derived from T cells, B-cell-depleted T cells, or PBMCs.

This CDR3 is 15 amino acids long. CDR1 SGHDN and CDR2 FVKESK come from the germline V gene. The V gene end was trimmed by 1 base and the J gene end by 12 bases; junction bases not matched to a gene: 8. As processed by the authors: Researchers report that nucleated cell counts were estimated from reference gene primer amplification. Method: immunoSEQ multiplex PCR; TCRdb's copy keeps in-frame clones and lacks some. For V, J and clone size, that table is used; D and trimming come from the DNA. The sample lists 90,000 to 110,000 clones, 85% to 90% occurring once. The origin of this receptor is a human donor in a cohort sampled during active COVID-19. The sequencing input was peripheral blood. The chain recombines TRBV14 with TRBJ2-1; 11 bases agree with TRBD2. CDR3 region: CASSQGLAGRSRQFF. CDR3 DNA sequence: TGTGCCAGCAGCCAAGGACTAGCGGGAAGATCCAGGCAGTTCTTC.